A selection of T cell receptor beta chains follows, all from one sample in a study of blood T cell repertoires in COVID-19. The data were produced by immunoSEQ multiplex PCR, yet TCRdb's version contains in-frame clones alone and is incomplete. The sample includes tens of thousands of clones, about 90% of them seen just once. The sequenced sample consisted of peripheral blood. The receptor set was obtained from a man at least 80 years old with acute or convalescent COVID-19. CDR3s include the opening cysteine and the closing phenylalanine or tryptophan. Fields, in order: CDR3 DNA, CDR3 protein, clone size, D gene, V gene, J gene, CDR3 length. The D gene is left open where the match is weak. Clone size, where shown, is once, few, many, or a class for clones that have expanded.

TGTGCCAGCAGCGTAGATGACAGGGGAAACTATGGCTACACCTTC	CASSVDDRGNYGYTF	.	TRBD1	TRBV9	TRBJ1-2	15
TGTGCCAGCAGCGGACTATCCGTATACGAGCAGTACTTC	CASSGLSVYEQYF	.	.	TRBV7-2	TRBJ2-7	13
TGTGCCAGTAGTATCGGTGGAACTAATGAAAAACTGTTTTTT	CASSIGGTNEKLFF	.	.	TRBV19	TRBJ1-4	14
TGTGCCTGGAACCGTGGTAGCGGGTTATACAATGAGCAGTTCTTC	CAWNRGSGLYNEQFF	few	TRBD2	TRBV30	TRBJ2-1	15
TGTGCCAGCAGCCAAGAGACACCCCGGACCGGGGAGCTGCTTTTT	CASSQETPRTGELLF	.	.	TRBV3-1/TRBV3-2	TRBJ2-2	15
TGTGCCAGCAGAATACAGGGGCCTAACTATGGCTACACCTTC	CASRIQGPNYGYTF	.	TRBD1	TRBV28	TRBJ1-2	14
TGTGCCAGCAGCCAAGTCCGTGAAAAACTGTTTTTT	CASSQVREKLFF	once	.	TRBV3-1/TRBV3-2	TRBJ1-4	12
TGTGCCAGCCGTTTAGACTTACAGGGGATGTATTCACCCCTCCACTTT	CASRLDLQGMYSPLHF	.	TRBD1	TRBV6-5	TRBJ1-6	16
TGTGCCAGCCGACTGAGTGCTGTGGGTTCACCCCTCCACTTT	CASRLSAVGSPLHF	.	.	TRBV7-9	TRBJ1-6	14
TGTGCCAGCAGCTGGGGGGGAAACACCGGGGAGCTGTTTTTT	CASSWGGNTGELFF	.	TRBD2	TRBV7-3	TRBJ2-2	14
TGCGCCAGCAGCTTGGGGGACAGTGGTAGGTACGAGCAGTACTTC	CASSLGDSGRYEQYF	.	TRBD1	TRBV5-1	TRBJ2-7	15
TGTGCCAGCAGCCAGGAGGGGGCTGGGGGGGAGCAGTTCTTC	CASSQEGAGGEQFF	.	.	TRBV7-9	TRBJ2-1	14
TGTGCCATCAGTGTGACAGGGGGTGACACTGAAGCTTTCTTT	CAISVTGGDTEAFF	.	TRBD1	TRBV10-3	TRBJ1-1	14
TGTGCCAGCACGCCAGGGTACACGACTGGAAACACCATATATTTT	CASTPGYTTGNTIYF	.	.	TRBV6-5	TRBJ1-3	15
TGTGCCAGCAGCGTAGGGCCGAGGGACACTGAAGCTTTCTTT	CASSVGPRDTEAFF	.	.	TRBV9	TRBJ1-1	14
TGTGCCAGCTCAAGCAGGGGTGGCACTGAAGCTTTCTTT	CASSSRGGTEAFF	.	.	TRBV18	TRBJ1-1	13
TGTGCCAGCTCACCCCGGACAGGGATCGGTTACGAGCAGTACTTC	CASSPRTGIGYEQYF	.	TRBD1	TRBV18	TRBJ2-7	15
TGTGCCATCAGTGAAACTGATGGAAACACCATATATTTT	CAISETDGNTIYF	once	.	TRBV10-3	TRBJ1-3	13
TGTGCCAGCTCACCTCAACGGGAAGAAGCTTTCTTT	CASSPQREEAFF	.	.	TRBV18	TRBJ1-1	12
TGTGCCAGCAGTAACGCGGGGGCAGGAGGGGAGACCCAGTACTTC	CASSNAGAGGETQYF	.	.	TRBV6-6	TRBJ2-5	15
TGTGCCAGCAGCTCGGGACAGGGGGCCGAAAAACTGTTTTTT	CASSSGQGAEKLFF	.	TRBD1	TRBV28	TRBJ1-4	14
TGTGCCAGCAGTCTCAAAGAACATCCAGGGGCTGGAAACACCATATATTTT	CASSLKEHPGAGNTIYF	.	.	TRBV6-6	TRBJ1-3	17
TGTGCCAGCAGGCCCAGGGAAGAGACCCAGTACTTC	CASRPREETQYF	many	.	TRBV12-3/TRBV12-4	TRBJ2-5	12
TGTGCCAGCAGCTTAGTAGGGGACTACACCTTC	CASSLVGDYTF	.	.	TRBV7-9	TRBJ1-2	11
TGTGCCAGCATCCTCCCAGGCGGGAGTTACGAGCAGTACTTC	CASILPGGSYEQYF	.	TRBD2	TRBV7-2	TRBJ2-7	14
TGTGCCAGCAGCCCCTGGGGGGAGAACACTGAAGCTTTCTTT	CASSPWGENTEAFF	.	.	TRBV3-1/TRBV3-2	TRBJ1-1	14
TGTGCCAGCAGCTTACTCCTCGGACAGGTGGCCTATGGCTACACCTTC	CASSLLLGQVAYGYTF	.	TRBD1	TRBV7-6	TRBJ1-2	16